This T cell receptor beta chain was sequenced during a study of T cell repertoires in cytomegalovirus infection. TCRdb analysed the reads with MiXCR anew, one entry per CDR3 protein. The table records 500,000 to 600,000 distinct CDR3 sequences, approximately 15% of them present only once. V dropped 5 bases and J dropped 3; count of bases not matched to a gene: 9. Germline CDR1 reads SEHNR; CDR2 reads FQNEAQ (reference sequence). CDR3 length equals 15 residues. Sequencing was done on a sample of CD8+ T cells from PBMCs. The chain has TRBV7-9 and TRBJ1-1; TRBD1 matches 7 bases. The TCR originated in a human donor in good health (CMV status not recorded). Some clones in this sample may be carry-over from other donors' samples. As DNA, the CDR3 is TGTGCCAGCAGCCAAGGGCAGGGGGTTGACACTGAAGCTTTCTTT. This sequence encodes CASSQGQGVDTEAFF. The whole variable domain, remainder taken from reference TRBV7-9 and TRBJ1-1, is DTGVSQNPRHKITKRGQNVTFRCDPISEHNRLYWYRQTLGQGPEFLTYFQNEAQLEKSRLLSDRFSAERPKGSFSTLEIQRTEQGDSAMYLCASSQGQGVDTEAFFGQGTRLTVV.